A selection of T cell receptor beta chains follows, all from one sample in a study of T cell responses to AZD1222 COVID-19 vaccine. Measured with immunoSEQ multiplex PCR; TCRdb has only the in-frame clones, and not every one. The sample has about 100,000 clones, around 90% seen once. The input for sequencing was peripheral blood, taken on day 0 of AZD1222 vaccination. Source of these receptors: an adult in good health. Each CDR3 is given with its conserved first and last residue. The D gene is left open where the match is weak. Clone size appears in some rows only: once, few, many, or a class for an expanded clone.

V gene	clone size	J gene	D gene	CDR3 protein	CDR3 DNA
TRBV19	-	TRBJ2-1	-	CASSILGGRGSEQFF	TGTGCCAGTAGTATTTTGGGGGGCCGGGGGAGTGAGCAGTTCTTC
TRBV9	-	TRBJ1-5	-	CASSVGSSNQPQHF	TGTGCCAGCAGCGTAGGGTCGAGCAATCAGCCCCAGCATTTT
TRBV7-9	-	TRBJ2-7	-	CASSPIYEQYF	TGTGCCAGCAGCCCGATCTACGAGCAGTACTTC
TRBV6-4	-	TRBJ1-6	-	CASRKTEENSPLHF	TGTGCCAGCAGAAAGACAGAAGAGAATTCACCCCTCCACTTT
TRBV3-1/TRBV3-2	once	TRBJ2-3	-	CASSQDRGRRTDTQYF	TGTGCCAGCAGCCAAGATCGGGGGAGGCGGACAGATACGCAGTATTTT
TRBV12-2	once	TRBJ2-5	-	CASFLSARETQYF	TGTGCAAGTTTTTTAAGCGCTCGAGAGACCCAGTACTTC
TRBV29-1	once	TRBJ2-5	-	CSVEGRDQLQETQYF	TGCAGCGTTGAGGGCAGGGATCAATTACAAGAGACCCAGTACTTC
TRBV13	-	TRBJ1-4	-	CASSLRGPNEKLFF	TGTGCCAGCAGCTTAAGGGGACCTAATGAAAAACTGTTTTTT
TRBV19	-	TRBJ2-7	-	CASSSGTHYEQYF	TGTGCCAGTAGTTCCGGGACTCACTACGAGCAGTACTTC
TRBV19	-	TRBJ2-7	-	CASSIELVAEQYF	TGTGCCAGTAGTATAGAACTAGTTGCCGAGCAGTACTTC
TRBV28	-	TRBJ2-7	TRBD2	CASSSRGRALEQYF	TGTGCCAGCAGTTCTCGCGGGAGGGCCCTCGAGCAGTACTTC
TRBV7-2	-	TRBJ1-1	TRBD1	CASSSQGANTEAFF	TGTGCCAGCAGCTCACAGGGGGCGAACACTGAAGCTTTCTTT
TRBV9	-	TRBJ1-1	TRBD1	CASSLRDSRTEAFF	TGTGCCAGCAGCCTCCGGGACAGTCGCACTGAAGCTTTCTTT
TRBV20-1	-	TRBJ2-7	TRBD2	CSASAAGGPWGQYF	TGCAGTGCTAGTGCGGCGGGAGGGCCATGGGGGCAGTACTTC
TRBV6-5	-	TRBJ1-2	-	CASSYPPDGDYGYTF	TGTGCCAGCAGTTATCCCCCGGACGGTGACTATGGCTACACCTTC
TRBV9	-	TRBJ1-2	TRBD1	CASSVEGTAPYGYTF	TGTGCCAGCAGCGTAGAAGGGACAGCCCCCTATGGCTACACCTTC
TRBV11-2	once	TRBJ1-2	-	CASSLAAYGYGYTF	TGTGCCAGCAGCTTAGCCGCTTACGGCTATGGCTACACCTTC
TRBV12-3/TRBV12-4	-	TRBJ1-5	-	CASSQNQPQHF	TGTGCCAGCAGCCAAAATCAGCCCCAGCATTTT
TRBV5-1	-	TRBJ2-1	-	CASSFSGSYNEQFF	TGCGCCAGCAGCTTCTCGGGCTCCTACAATGAGCAGTTCTTC
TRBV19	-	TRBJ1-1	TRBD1	CASSIYGQGGDQNTEAFF	TGTGCCAGTAGTATCTACGGGCAGGGGGGCGACCAGAACACTGAAGCTTTCTTT
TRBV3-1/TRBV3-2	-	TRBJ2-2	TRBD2	CASSQSSLDLGGTGELFF	TGTGCCAGCAGCCAAAGTAGTCTCGACTTGGGGGGGACCGGGGAGCTGTTTTTT
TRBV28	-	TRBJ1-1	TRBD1	CASSFPYEDRGLAFF	TGTGCCAGCAGCTTCCCCTATGAGGACAGGGGGCTAGCTTTCTTT
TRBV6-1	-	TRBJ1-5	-	CASSAGVVYSNQPQHF	TGTGCCAGCAGTGCCGGGGTAGTATATAGCAATCAGCCCCAGCATTTT
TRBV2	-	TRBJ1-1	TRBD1	CASPRGQGVSNTEAFF	TGTGCCAGCCCCCGGGGACAGGGGGTCTCAAACACTGAAGCTTTCTTT
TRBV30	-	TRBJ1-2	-	CAWSMHSYGYTF	TGTGCCTGGAGTATGCACAGCTATGGCTACACCTTC
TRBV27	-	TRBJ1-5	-	CASKSASNQPQHF	TGTGCCAGCAAGTCAGCTTCTAATCAGCCCCAGCATTTT
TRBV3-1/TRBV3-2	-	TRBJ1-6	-	CASSPSRSSYNSPLHF	TGTGCCAGCAGCCCCTCGAGGAGCTCCTATAATTCACCCCTCCACTTT
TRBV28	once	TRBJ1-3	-	CASSSPVYGNTIYF	TGTGCCAGCAGTTCCCCGGTGTACGGAAACACCATATATTTT
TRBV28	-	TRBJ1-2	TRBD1	CASSEGQGVDYGYTF	TGTGCCAGCAGCGAGGGACAGGGGGTGGACTATGGCTACACCTTC
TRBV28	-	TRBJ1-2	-	CASSSPGRGAHLYGYTF	TGTGCCAGCAGTTCCCCGGGGAGGGGCGCCCACCTCTATGGCTACACCTTC
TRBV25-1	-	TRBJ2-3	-	CASSEGLASETDTQYF	TGTGCCAGCAGTGAAGGGCTGGCTAGCGAGACAGATACGCAGTATTTT
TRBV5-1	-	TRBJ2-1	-	CASSSVGPYTYNEQFF	TGCGCCAGCAGCTCCGTGGGACCATACACCTACAATGAGCAGTTCTTC
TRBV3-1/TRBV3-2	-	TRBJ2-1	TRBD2	CASSQHGTSGAHYNEQFF	TGTGCCAGCAGCCAACACGGGACTAGCGGGGCTCACTACAATGAGCAGTTCTTC
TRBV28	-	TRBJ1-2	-	CASSSNYGYTF	TGTGCCAGCAGTTCGAACTATGGCTACACCTTC